Listed below are T cell receptor beta chains from one sample, sequenced in a study. TCRdb independently ran MiXCR on the RT-PCR reads; one entry per CDR3 protein. In the table there are approximately 720,000 distinct CDR3 sequences, approximately 14% of which are singletons. The sequencing sample was made of memory CD4+ T cells from blood. The receptors derive from a female donor in good health, serving as a healthy control. The CDR3 runs from the conserved cysteine through the conserved F or W. The D gene is left open where the match is weak. A row's size may be missing; if present it is once, few, many or a size class.

j_call: TRBJ2-7
clone_size: many
d_call: TRBD2
v_call: TRBV20-1
cdr3_aa: CSARLAGGQEYF
cdr3_nt: TGCAGTGCTCGACTAGCGGGAGGACAGGAGTACTTC

j_call: TRBJ2-1
clone_size: -
d_call: TRBD2
v_call: TRBV12-3/TRBV12-4
cdr3_aa: CASSVLAGWGEQFF
cdr3_nt: TGTGCCAGCAGTGTACTAGCGGGGTGGGGCGAGCAGTTCTTC

j_call: TRBJ1-1
clone_size: -
d_call: TRBD1
v_call: TRBV30
cdr3_aa: CAWSRDRGTEAFF
cdr3_nt: TGTGCCTGGAGTCGGGACAGGGGCACTGAAGCTTTCTTT

j_call: TRBJ1-2
clone_size: few
d_call: -
v_call: TRBV5-5
cdr3_aa: CASSLSWTERNYGYTF
cdr3_nt: TGTGCCAGCAGCTTAAGCTGGACGGAGAGGAACTATGGCTACACCTTC

j_call: TRBJ2-3
clone_size: -
d_call: TRBD2
v_call: TRBV7-2
cdr3_aa: CASSLNSGREDTQYF
cdr3_nt: TGTGCCAGCAGCTTAAATAGCGGGAGGGAAGATACGCAGTATTTT

j_call: TRBJ1-5
clone_size: few
d_call: -
v_call: TRBV28
cdr3_aa: CASNSIRGGQPQHF
cdr3_nt: TGTGCCAGCAACTCCATTCGGGGTGGACAGCCCCAGCATTTT

j_call: TRBJ2-1
clone_size: -
d_call: -
v_call: TRBV28
cdr3_aa: CASRGPREQFF
cdr3_nt: TGTGCCAGCAGGGGCCCCCGGGAGCAGTTCTTC

j_call: TRBJ2-1
clone_size: many
d_call: TRBD2
v_call: TRBV7-2
cdr3_aa: CASLAGGVGEQFF
cdr3_nt: TGTGCCAGCCTGGCGGGAGGTGTGGGTGAGCAGTTCTTC

j_call: TRBJ2-1
clone_size: many
d_call: -
v_call: TRBV7-2
cdr3_aa: CASSLDHRGGEQFF
cdr3_nt: TGTGCCAGCAGCTTAGATCACAGGGGAGGTGAGCAGTTCTTC

j_call: TRBJ2-7
clone_size: few
d_call: -
v_call: TRBV4-1
cdr3_aa: CASSRTGTAVGNEQYF
cdr3_nt: TGCGCCAGCAGCCGAACCGGGACCGCCGTCGGGAACGAGCAGTACTTC

j_call: TRBJ2-7
clone_size: -
d_call: TRBD1
v_call: TRBV3-1
cdr3_aa: CASSWPGQGVHEQYF
cdr3_nt: TGTGCCAGCAGCTGGCCGGGACAGGGGGTCCACGAGCAGTACTTC

j_call: TRBJ1-4
clone_size: few
d_call: -
v_call: TRBV29-1
cdr3_aa: CSAGTNEKLFF
cdr3_nt: TGCAGCGCTGGGACTAATGAAAAACTGTTTTTT

j_call: TRBJ2-1
clone_size: few
d_call: TRBD1
v_call: TRBV6-1
cdr3_aa: CASSSRNRDRGVNEQFF
cdr3_nt: TGTGCCAGCAGTTCCCGAAACCGGGACAGGGGCGTCAATGAGCAGTTCTTC

j_call: TRBJ1-2
clone_size: -
d_call: -
v_call: TRBV7-8
cdr3_aa: CASSLDSRTYGYTF
cdr3_nt: TGTGCCAGCAGCTTAGATTCCAGAACCTATGGCTACACCTTC

j_call: TRBJ1-5
clone_size: few
d_call: -
v_call: TRBV10-3
cdr3_aa: CAISESIAGYQPQHF
cdr3_nt: TGTGCCATCAGTGAGTCGATTGCAGGGTATCAGCCCCAGCATTTT

j_call: TRBJ2-7
clone_size: many
d_call: -
v_call: TRBV6-2/TRBV6-3
cdr3_aa: CASIPGRASYEQYF
cdr3_nt: TGTGCCAGCATTCCGGGACGGGCATCCTACGAGCAGTACTTC

j_call: TRBJ2-3
clone_size: -
d_call: -
v_call: TRBV7-2
cdr3_aa: CASSLVQGGTDTQYF
cdr3_nt: TGTGCCAGCAGCTTAGTTCAAGGCGGCACAGATACGCAGTATTTT

j_call: TRBJ1-2
clone_size: many
d_call: TRBD1
v_call: TRBV20-1
cdr3_aa: CSAISDRVYGYTF
cdr3_nt: TGCAGTGCTATTTCGGACAGGGTATATGGCTACACCTTC

j_call: TRBJ1-4
clone_size: -
d_call: -
v_call: TRBV6-6
cdr3_aa: CASSYRTATNEKLFF
cdr3_nt: TGTGCCAGCAGTTACCGGACGGCAACTAATGAAAAACTGTTTTTT

j_call: TRBJ2-7
clone_size: -
d_call: TRBD1
v_call: TRBV5-4
cdr3_aa: CASSRQGSDYEQYF
cdr3_nt: TGTGCCAGCAGCCGACAGGGGTCTGACTACGAGCAGTACTTC

j_call: TRBJ1-1
clone_size: few
d_call: -
v_call: TRBV14
cdr3_aa: CASSHRPGGTEAFF
cdr3_nt: TGTGCCAGCAGCCATCGACCCGGCGGTACTGAAGCTTTCTTT

j_call: TRBJ2-7
clone_size: few
d_call: TRBD2
v_call: TRBV6-2/TRBV6-3
cdr3_aa: CASSSAGADLQYF
cdr3_nt: TGTGCCAGCAGTTCAGCGGGAGCAGACCTGCAGTACTTC

j_call: TRBJ2-1
clone_size: once
d_call: TRBD2
v_call: TRBV28
cdr3_aa: CASSLLAGGHHNEQFF
cdr3_nt: TGTGCCAGCAGTTTATTAGCGGGAGGGCACCACAATGAGCAGTTCTTC

j_call: TRBJ2-1
clone_size: few
d_call: TRBD2
v_call: TRBV9
cdr3_aa: CASSSRLAGGPNEQFF
cdr3_nt: TGTGCCAGCAGCTCCCGACTAGCGGGAGGGCCTAATGAGCAGTTCTTC

j_call: TRBJ1-5
clone_size: many
d_call: -
v_call: TRBV5-5
cdr3_aa: CASKKPGPDQPQHF
cdr3_nt: TGTGCCAGCAAAAAACCGGGACCGGATCAGCCCCAGCATTTT

j_call: TRBJ1-1
clone_size: few
d_call: -
v_call: TRBV20-1
cdr3_aa: CSASARRGIEAFF
cdr3_nt: TGCAGTGCTAGCGCCCGTAGGGGGATTGAAGCTTTCTTT